This TCR beta chain was captured by sequencing in a study of blood T cells in healthy people across ages. Samples each yielded at least 5 micrograms of total RNA. For the second PCR, which ran for about 7 to 11 cycles, a sample-barcoded 5' primer and a J-beta primer mix were used. TCRdb re-called the 5' RACE reads with MiXCR, one entry per CDR3 protein. The sample consists of 650,000 to 800,000 distinct CDR3 sequences, around two fifths of them appearing once. There are 14 residues in the CDR3. V was shortened by 4 bases and J by 4 bases, with 14 bases between the two germline ends. CDR1 is SNHLY and CDR2 is FYNNEI in the germline V gene.

Specimen: blood. This sequence joins TRBV2 and TRBJ2-7; possible D gene TRBD1, 7 bases. The TCR was taken from a man in his fifties or sixties in good health. The CDR3 spells CASSVRDSFYEQYF. The CDR3 DNA reads TGTGCCAGCAGTGTGCGGGACAGTTTTTACGAGCAGTACTTC.